Listed here are 27 T cell receptor beta chains from one sample, sequenced in a study of shared clonotypes between healthy human individuals. This table comes from immunoSEQ multiplex PCR, and its TCRdb copy is limited to in-frame clones, with some not included. Among about 1 million clones listed, 60% to 80% were seen once. Sequencing was performed on memory CD4+ T cells sorted from blood. The subset: CD45RA-negative fraction. Receptors were obtained from a man aged 18 to 30 in good health.

The chain has TRBV6-6 and TRBJ2-3; the match to TRBD1 covers 8 bases. The germline gives CDR1 MNHNY, CDR2 SVGAGI (reference sequence). The CDR3 spans 15 residues. The V and J ends lost 6 bases and 2 bases, in that order; junction bases with no gene match: 7. The DNA for the CDR3 is TGTGCCAGCAGCGACAGGGGCCGACCCACAGATACGCAGTATTTT. It codes for CASSDRGRPTDTQYF.

The genes are TRBV18 and TRBJ1-5, with D possibly TRBD1 on 6 matching bases. Germline CDR1 KGHSH, CDR2 LQKENI. The CDR3 length is 14 residues. V was cut by 6 bases and J by 2 bases, with 11 bases left in between. CDR3 sequence (DNA): TGTGCCAGCTCCACGGCAGGGGGCAATCAGCCCCAGCATTTT. Translation gives CASSTAGGNQPQHF.

V gene TRBV6-1 combines with J gene TRBJ2-7; no clear D gene. CDR3 length equals 11 residues. CDR1 MNHNS and CDR2 SASEGT come from the germline V gene. V lost 8 bases and J lost 7, with 12 bases in between. The chain's CDR3 is CASAALREQYF. CDR3 DNA: TGTGCCAGCGCAGCGCTACGGGAGCAGTACTTC.

The chain uses TRBV4-1 and TRBJ2-7; maybe TRBD1 (6 bases). The CDR3 totals 14 residues. CDR1 is MGHRA, CDR2 YSYEKL, per germline. V dropped 2 bases and J dropped 1 base, with 9 bases sitting between them. CDR3 protein: CASSQLGQSYEQYF. CDR3 in DNA: TGCGCCAGCAGCCAACTTGGACAGTCCTACGAGCAGTACTTC.

V is TRBV7-3 and J is TRBJ2-2; 9 bases align to TRBD2. The CDR3 spans 16 residues. J was trimmed by 4 bases and V by 2 bases; bases with no gene match: 5. Germline lookup yields CDR1 SGHTA and CDR2 FQGTGA. In DNA, the CDR3 is TGTGCCAGCAGCTTAGGGGCTAGCGGGGCCACCGGGGAGCTGTTTTTT. It specifies CASSLGASGATGELFF. Using reference TRBV7-3 and TRBJ2-2 for the parts outside the CDR3, the full variable domain is GAGVSQTPSNKVTEKGKYVELRCDPISGHTALYWYRQSLGQGPEFLIYFQGTGAADDSGLPNDRFFAVRPEGSVSTLKIQRTERGDSAVYLCASSLGASGATGELFFGEGSRLTVL.

This chain joins TRBV7-2 and TRBJ2-1; D gene unclear. The CDR3 has 14 residues. Deletions cut 2 bases from V and 0 bases from J, with 5 bases between. Germline-derived CDR1 and CDR2 are SGHTA and FQGNSA. Here the CDR3 reads CASSLSSSYNEQFF. The CDR3 bases are TGTGCCAGCAGCTTAAGTAGCTCCTACAATGAGCAGTTCTTC.

In nucleotides, the CDR3 is TGTGCCAGCAGCCAGGAGGGACAGGGATGGAATGAGCAGTTCTTC. Translated, it gives CASSQEGQGWNEQFF. This chain connects TRBV6-5 to TRBJ2-1, with 9 bases fitting TRBD1. The junction had 10 bases not matched to a gene; V was cut back by 6 bases and J by 7 bases. The CDR3 runs 15 residues. Per the germline V gene, CDR1 is MNHEY and CDR2 is SVGAGI.

The rearrangement links TRBV14 to TRBJ2-5; tentatively, D is TRBD1 (5 bases). The germline V gene encodes CDR1 SGHDN and CDR2 FVKESK. The CDR3 loop spans 16 amino acids. V dropped 4 bases and J dropped 4 bases, with 19 bases sitting between them. The CDR3 region is CASSPRLQGRGETQYF. Written as DNA, the CDR3 is TGTGCCAGCAGCCCAAGGCTCCAGGGAAGAGGAGAGACCCAGTACTTC.

V and J are TRBV30 and TRBJ1-4; no reliable D call. Germline values: CDR1 GTSNPN, CDR2 SVGIG (reference sequence). V was pared by 0 bases and J by 6 bases, with 17 bases between. The CDR3 extends over 16 amino acids. CDR3 protein: CAWSVWRGLSHEKLFF. Written as DNA, the CDR3 is TGTGCCTGGAGTGTCTGGAGAGGCCTCTCTCATGAAAAACTGTTTTTT.

The chain carries TRBV19 and TRBJ1-5; no reliable D call. This CDR3 is built from 15 residues. Trimming left V 5 bases short and J 4 bases short, with 15 bases between. Germline-derived CDR1 and CDR2 are LNHDA and SQIVND (reference sequence). CDR3 DNA: TGTGCCAGTAGTCGAGGGATCGGAACTAATCAGCCCCAGCATTTT. It is translated as CASSRGIGTNQPQHF. Looking up the rest from reference TRBV19 and TRBJ1-5 gives the full variable domain: DGGITQSPKYLFRKEGQNVTLSCEQNLNHDAMYWYRQDPGQGLRLIYYSQIVNDFQKGDIAEGYSVSREKKESFPLTVTSAQKNPTAFYLCASSRGIGTNQPQHFGDGTRLSIL.

The table lists this clone with a count of one. This sequence joins TRBV18 and TRBJ2-5; D is possibly TRBD1 (6 bases). V lost 0 bases and J lost 7, with 15 bases in between. The germline CDR1 and CDR2 sequences are KGHSH and LQKENI. This CDR3 contains 15 residues. CDR3 sequence: CASSPPGRGVRTQYF. DNA of the CDR3: TGTGCCAGCTCACCACCGGGCAGGGGAGTAAGGACCCAGTACTTC.

J is TRBJ2-2 and V is TRBV19; 14 nucleotides agree with TRBD2. This CDR3 is 18 amino acids long. With V trimmed by 4 bases and J by 10 bases, 14 bases remained unmatched. Per germline, CDR1 LNHDA and CDR2 SQIVND (reference sequence). The CDR3 region is CASSTGLAGGNLRAELFF. The CDR3, as DNA: TGTGCCAGTAGTACCGGACTAGCGGGAGGAAATCTGCGTGCGGAGCTGTTTTTT.

A few counts support this clone. The CDR3 reads CASSFRDTATEAFF. As DNA, the CDR3 is TGCGCCAGCAGCTTCAGGGACACCGCGACTGAAGCTTTCTTT. V is TRBV5-1 and J is TRBJ1-1, with a weak D call TRBD1 (6 bases). The length of the CDR3 is 14 residues. From germline, CDR1 is SGHRS and CDR2 YFSETQ. Trimming stripped 2 bases from V and 5 bases from J, with 13 bases between.

The rearrangement uses TRBV5-6 and TRBJ1-2; no clear D. Germline V gene sequence: CDR1 SGHDT, CDR2 YYEEEE. Trimming shortened V by 0 bases and J by 3 bases, and 21 bases separated the two germline ends. CDR3 length: 18 residues. This chain's CDR3 is CASSLAVTSGRRDYGYTF. The CDR3 region has the DNA TGTGCCAGCAGCTTGGCCGTCACAAGCGGTAGGCGGGACTATGGCTACACCTTC.

This chain joins TRBV2 and TRBJ2-7; 10 positions agree with TRBD2. Germline loops: CDR1 SNHLY, CDR2 FYNNEI. The CDR3 runs 16 residues. V dropped 1 base and J dropped 3; count of bases not matched to a gene: 6. In nucleotides, the CDR3 is TGTGCCAGCAGTGAAGGGTGGGCTAGCGGGGGCTACGAGCAGTACTTC. Amino acids: CASSEGWASGGYEQYF.

This clone showed up just a few times. The V gene is TRBV5-5, the J gene TRBJ1-6; TRBD1 is a possible D gene (6 bases). The CDR3 sequence is 16 residues long. V lost 10 bases, J lost 5 bases, and 22 bases lay in between. The germline CDR1 and CDR2 sequences are SGHKS and YYEKEE (reference sequence). CDR3 residues: CASVGAGAANNSPLHF. CDR3 coding DNA: TGTGCCTCGGTTGGGGCAGGGGCGGCCAATAATTCACCCCTCCACTTT.

The rearrangement joins TRBV30 to TRBJ1-4, with D possibly TRBD1 on 5 matching bases. The CDR3 spans 15 residues. Trimming removed 2 bases from V and 2 bases from J, with 12 bases in between. CDR1 GTSNPN and CDR2 SVGIG come from the germline V gene (reference sequence). In nucleotides, the CDR3 is TGTGCCTGGAGTTCAAAGGGGACCACTAATGAAAAACTGTTTTTT. Its protein is CAWSSKGTTNEKLFF.

At least ten counts were recorded for this clone. The gene calls are TRBV30 and TRBJ2-2, with 8 bases lining up with TRBD2. Germline CDR1 and CDR2: GTSNPN and SVGIG (reference sequence). V was pared by 2 bases and J by 7 bases, with 3 bases of the junction left unmatched. The CDR3 sequence is 13 residues long. The CDR3 DNA is TGTGCCTGGAGTAGGCGGGAGGACGGGGAGCTGTTTTTT. Residues: CAWSRREDGELFF.

This clone occurred once. The chain is built from TRBV4-3 and TRBJ2-2; TRBD2 might be the D (6 bases). Germline lookup yields CDR1 LGHNA and CDR2 YSLEER. The CDR3 covers 17 residues. Trimming removed 3 bases from V and 0 bases from J, with 14 bases in between. In DNA, the CDR3 is TGCGCCAGCAGCCATAGCGGAGGCGGATCGAACACCGGGGAGCTGTTTTTT. This encodes CASSHSGGGSNTGELFF.

This clone is a singleton in its sample. The V gene is TRBV10-3, the J gene TRBJ2-1; TRBD2 agrees at 9 bases. The germline V gene encodes CDR1 ENHRY and CDR2 SYGVKD. After removal of 7 bases from V and 5 bases from J, the junction contained 3 bases not matched to a gene. The CDR3 is made up of 13 amino acids. The CDR3 spells CAIKLAGDNEQFF. The CDR3 DNA follows: TGTGCCATCAAACTAGCGGGTGACAATGAGCAGTTCTTC.

As regards this clone: This sample also contains other DNA sequences that code for the same CDR3. The chain links TRBV18 to TRBJ2-3; no firm D call. Trimming stripped 6 bases from V and 2 bases from J, with 3 bases between. CDR1 is KGHSH, CDR2 LQKENI, per germline. This CDR3 is built from 11 residues. The CDR3 DNA is TGTGCCAGCTCTACCACAGATACGCAGTATTTT. Translation: CASSTTDTQYF.

This chain connects TRBV29-1 to TRBJ2-3, with 8 bases fitting TRBD1. This CDR3 spans 13 amino acids. V shed 5 bases, J shed 3 bases, and the junction held 4 bases outside the gene matches. CDR1 SQVTM and CDR2 ANQGSEA come from the germline V gene. The DNA of the CDR3 is TGCAGCGTTCCGGACAGGGTGACAGATACGCAGTATTTT. This sequence encodes CSVPDRVTDTQYF.

This clone was found a few times. The rearrangement uses TRBV2 and TRBJ2-7; TRBD2 matches 11 bases. Per the germline V gene, CDR1 is SNHLY and CDR2 is FYNNEI. V lost 8 bases and J lost 3; bases outside the gene matches: 3. This CDR3 contains 13 residues. The CDR3 DNA follows: TGTGCCAGCCGCGGACTAGCGGGCTACGAGCAGTACTTC. Residues: CASRGLAGYEQYF.

There are a few counts of this clone. The chain employs TRBV19 and TRBJ2-2; 10 bases fit TRBD1. Looked up from germline, CDR1 is LNHDA and CDR2 is SQIVND (reference sequence). The CDR3 totals 15 residues. J was trimmed by 8 bases and V by 5 bases; bases with no gene match: 8. CDR3 region: CASSRQGAPTGELFF. DNA of the CDR3: TGTGCCAGTAGTCGACAGGGGGCGCCTACTGGGGAGCTGTTTTTT.

DNA for the CDR3: TGCGCCAGCAGCTTAGATGGGACTAGCGGGAGTCAGACCCAGTACTTC. Its translation: CASSLDGTSGSQTQYF. The chain employs TRBV5-1 and TRBJ2-5; 14 bases are a match to TRBD2. The CDR3 has 16 residues. The germline CDR1 and CDR2 sequences are SGHRS and YFSETQ. Trimming at V came to 2 bases and at J to 6 bases, leaving 6 bases not matched to a gene.

This chain links TRBV6-1 with TRBJ2-7, with 9 positions matching TRBD2. The germline gives CDR1 MNHNS, CDR2 SASEGT. Trimming at V came to 5 bases and at J to 3 bases, leaving 5 bases not matched to a gene. CDR3 length equals 14 residues. Written as DNA, the CDR3 is TGTGCCAGCAGTATCCGTAGCGGGGGCTACGAGCAGTACTTC. It is translated as CASSIRSGGYEQYF.

The chain joins TRBV6-6 to TRBJ2-2; D gene ambiguous. The V gene's germline CDR1 is MNHNY and CDR2 SVGAGI (reference sequence). The CDR3 is 16 residues long. Trimming removed 6 bases at V and 2 bases at J, with 16 bases between. The CDR3 region is CASSRLKTRNTGELFF. The CDR3 coding sequence is TGTGCCAGCAGCCGCTTGAAGACCCGTAACACCGGGGAGCTGTTTTTT.